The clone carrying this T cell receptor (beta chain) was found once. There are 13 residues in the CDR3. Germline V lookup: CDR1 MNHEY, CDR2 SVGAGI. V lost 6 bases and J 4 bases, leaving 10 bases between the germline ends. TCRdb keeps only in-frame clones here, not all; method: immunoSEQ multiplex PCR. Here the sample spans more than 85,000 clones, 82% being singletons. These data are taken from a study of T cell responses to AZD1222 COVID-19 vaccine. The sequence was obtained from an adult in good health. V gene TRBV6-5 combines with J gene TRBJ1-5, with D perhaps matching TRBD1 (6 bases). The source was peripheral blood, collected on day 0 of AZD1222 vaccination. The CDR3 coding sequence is TGTGCCAGCAGAGCTCAGGGGAATCAGCCCCAGCATTTT. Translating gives CASRAQGNQPQHF.